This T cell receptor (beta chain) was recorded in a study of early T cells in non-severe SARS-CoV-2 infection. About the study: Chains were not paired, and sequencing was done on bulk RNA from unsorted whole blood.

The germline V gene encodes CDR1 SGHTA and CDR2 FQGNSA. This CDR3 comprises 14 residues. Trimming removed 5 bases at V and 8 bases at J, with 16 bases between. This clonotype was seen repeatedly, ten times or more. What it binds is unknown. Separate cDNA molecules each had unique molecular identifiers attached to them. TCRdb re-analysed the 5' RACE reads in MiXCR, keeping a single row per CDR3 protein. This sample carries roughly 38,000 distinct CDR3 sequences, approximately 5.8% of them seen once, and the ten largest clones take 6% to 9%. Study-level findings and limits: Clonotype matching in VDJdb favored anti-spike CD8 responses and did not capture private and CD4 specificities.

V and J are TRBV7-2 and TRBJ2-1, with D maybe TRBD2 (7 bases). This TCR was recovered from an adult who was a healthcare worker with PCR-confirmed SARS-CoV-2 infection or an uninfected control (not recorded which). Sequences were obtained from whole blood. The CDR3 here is CASSPRVGGHEQFF. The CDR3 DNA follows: TGTGCCAGCAGCCCGCGCGTCGGGGGGCATGAGCAGTTCTTC. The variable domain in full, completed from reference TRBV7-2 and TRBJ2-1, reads GAGVSQSPSNKVTEKGKDVELRCDPISGHTALYWYRQSLGQGLEFLIYFQGNSAPDKSGLPSDRFSAERTGGSVSTLTIQRTQQEDSAVYLCASSPRVGGHEQFFGPGTRLTVL.